The entry below describes one T cell receptor (beta chain). The antigen remains unidentified. TRB cDNA was prepared as libraries by UMI-labeled 5' RACE. From its re-call of the 5' RACE reads, TCRdb lists each CDR3 protein once, without DNA. Its listing shows approximately 100,000 distinct CDR3 sequences. This sample was taken from a study of CXCR3-negative and CXCR3-positive naive CD8 T cells. Notes on the study in general: CXCR3-negative naive cells had less hydrophobic TRB CDR3s than did CXCR3-positive naive cells. Similar TRBV-TRBJ usage was seen in naive cells (both CXCR3-negative and CXCR3-positive), but memory cells differed. Cryopreservation partially lowered CXCR3 expression, so most assays used fresh PBMCs. Both naive subsets had comparably high diversity; memory CD8+ cells much lower.

The sorter processed each CD8+ T cell subset in triplicate at some 300,000 cells apiece. Germline CDR1 and CDR2: MGHDK and SYGVNS. The CDR3 covers 14 residues. This TCR was sampled from a human donor in good health. Some clones in this sample may be carry-over from other donors' samples. The specimen was naive CXCR3+ CD8+ T cells from blood. Described subset: CD45RO-CCR7+CD27+CD95- naive CD8+ T cells expressing CXCR3 (TNR3+). The genes are TRBV25-1 and TRBJ1-1; TCRdb reports TRBD1, a call that lacks DNA to check it against. The chain's CDR3 is CASSEKGLWNEAFF.